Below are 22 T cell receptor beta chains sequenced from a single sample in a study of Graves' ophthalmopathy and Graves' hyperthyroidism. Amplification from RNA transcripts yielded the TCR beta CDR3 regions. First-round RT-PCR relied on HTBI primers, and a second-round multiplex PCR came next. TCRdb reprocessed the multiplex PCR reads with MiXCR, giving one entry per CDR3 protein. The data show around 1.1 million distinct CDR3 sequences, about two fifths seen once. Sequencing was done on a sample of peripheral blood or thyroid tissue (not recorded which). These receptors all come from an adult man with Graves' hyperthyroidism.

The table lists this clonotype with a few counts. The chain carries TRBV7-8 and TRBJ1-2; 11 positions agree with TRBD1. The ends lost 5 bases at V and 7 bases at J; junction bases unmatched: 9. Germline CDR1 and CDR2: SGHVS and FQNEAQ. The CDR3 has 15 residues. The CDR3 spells CASSQRTGGGSGYTF. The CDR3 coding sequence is TGTGCCAGCAGCCAACGGACAGGGGGCGGGTCTGGCTACACCTTC.

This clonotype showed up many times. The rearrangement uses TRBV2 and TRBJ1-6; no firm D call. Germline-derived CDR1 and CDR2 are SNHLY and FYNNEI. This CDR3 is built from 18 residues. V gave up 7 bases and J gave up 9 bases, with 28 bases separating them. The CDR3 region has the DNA TGTGCCAGCACCCCCGTTAACCTCCATGGGGTTGGCGGTTCACCCCTCCACTTT. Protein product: CASTPVNLHGVGGSPLHF.

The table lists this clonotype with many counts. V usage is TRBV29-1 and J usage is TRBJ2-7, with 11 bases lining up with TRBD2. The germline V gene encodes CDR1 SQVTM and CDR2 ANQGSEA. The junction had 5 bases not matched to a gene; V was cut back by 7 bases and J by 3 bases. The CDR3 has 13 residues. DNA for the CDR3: TGCAGCGCCCAACTAGCGGGAGTCTACGAGCAGTACTTC. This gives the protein CSAQLAGVYEQYF.

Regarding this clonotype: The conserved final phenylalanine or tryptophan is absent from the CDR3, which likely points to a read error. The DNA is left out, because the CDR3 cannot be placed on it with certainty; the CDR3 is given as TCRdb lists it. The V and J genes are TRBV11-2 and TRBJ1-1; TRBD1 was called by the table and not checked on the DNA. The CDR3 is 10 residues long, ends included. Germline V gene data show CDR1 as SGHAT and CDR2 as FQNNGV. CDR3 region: CASSSARGAI.

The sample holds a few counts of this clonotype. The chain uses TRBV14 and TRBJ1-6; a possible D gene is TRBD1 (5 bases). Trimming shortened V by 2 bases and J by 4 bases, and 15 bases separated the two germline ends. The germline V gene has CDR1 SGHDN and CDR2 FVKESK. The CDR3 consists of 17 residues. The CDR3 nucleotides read TGTGCCAGCAGCCAAATGGGCGGGGGTACTTATAATTCACCCCTCCACTTT. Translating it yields CASSQMGGGTYNSPLHF. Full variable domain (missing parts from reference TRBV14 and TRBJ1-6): EAGVTQFPSHSVIEKGQTVTLRCDPISGHDNLYWYRRVMGKEIKFLLHFVKESKQDESGMPNNRFLAERTGGTYSTLKVQPAELEDSGVYFCASSQMGGGTYNSPLHFGNGTRLTVT.

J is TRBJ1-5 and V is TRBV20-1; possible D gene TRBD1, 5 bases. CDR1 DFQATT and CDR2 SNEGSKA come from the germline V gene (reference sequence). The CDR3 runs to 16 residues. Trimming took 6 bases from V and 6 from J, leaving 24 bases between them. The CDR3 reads CSARGSGGVLGQPQHF. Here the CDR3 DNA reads TGCAGTGCACGCGGTAGCGGGGGGGTTCTTGGTCAGCCCCAGCATTTT.

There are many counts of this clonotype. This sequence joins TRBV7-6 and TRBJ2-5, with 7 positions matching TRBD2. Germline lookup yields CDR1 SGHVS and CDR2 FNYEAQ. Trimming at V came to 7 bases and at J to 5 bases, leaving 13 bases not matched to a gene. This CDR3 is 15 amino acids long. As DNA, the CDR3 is TGTGCCAGCACCCCGTCGGGGGGATCCGCGGAGACCCAGTACTTC. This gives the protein CASTPSGGSAETQYF.

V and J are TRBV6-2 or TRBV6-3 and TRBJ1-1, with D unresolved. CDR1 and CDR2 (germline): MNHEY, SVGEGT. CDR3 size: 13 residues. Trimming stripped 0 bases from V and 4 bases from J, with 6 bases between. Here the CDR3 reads CASSYSGITEAFF. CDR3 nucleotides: TGTGCCAGCAGTTACTCGGGTATCACTGAAGCTTTCTTT.

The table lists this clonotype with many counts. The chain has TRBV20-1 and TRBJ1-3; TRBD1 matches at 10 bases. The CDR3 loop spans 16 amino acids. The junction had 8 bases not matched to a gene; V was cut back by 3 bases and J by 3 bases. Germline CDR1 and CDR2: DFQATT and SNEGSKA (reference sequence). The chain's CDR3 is CSASGRQGASGNTIYF. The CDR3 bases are TGCAGTGCTAGTGGGCGACAGGGGGCGAGTGGAAACACCATATATTTT.

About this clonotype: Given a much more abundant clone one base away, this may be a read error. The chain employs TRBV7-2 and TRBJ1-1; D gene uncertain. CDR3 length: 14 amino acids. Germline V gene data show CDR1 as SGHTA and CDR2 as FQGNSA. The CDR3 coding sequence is TGTGCCAGCGGCTTACCTTTGACGGGCGCTGAAGCTTTCTTT. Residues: CASGLPLTGAEAFF.

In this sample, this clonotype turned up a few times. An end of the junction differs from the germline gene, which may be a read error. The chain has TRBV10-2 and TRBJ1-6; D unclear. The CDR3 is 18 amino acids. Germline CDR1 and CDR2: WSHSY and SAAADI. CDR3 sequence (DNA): TGTGCCAGCAGCCAAGACCATCTAAGACCGAGCGCGAATTCACCCCTCCACTTT. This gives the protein CASSQDHLRPSANSPLHF.

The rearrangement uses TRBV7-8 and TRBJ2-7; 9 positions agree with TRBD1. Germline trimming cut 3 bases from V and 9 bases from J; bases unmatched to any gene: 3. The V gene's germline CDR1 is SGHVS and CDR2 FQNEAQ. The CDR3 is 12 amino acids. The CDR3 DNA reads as TGTGCCAGCAGCTTCACGACAGGGGGGCAGTACTTC. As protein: CASSFTTGGQYF.

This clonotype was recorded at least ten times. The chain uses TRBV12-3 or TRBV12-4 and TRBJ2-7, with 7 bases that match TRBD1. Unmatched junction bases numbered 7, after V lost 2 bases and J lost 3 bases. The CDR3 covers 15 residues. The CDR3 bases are TGTGCCAGCAGTTTACGGGCTCAGGGGGTCTACGAGCAGTACTTC. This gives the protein CASSLRAQGVYEQYF.

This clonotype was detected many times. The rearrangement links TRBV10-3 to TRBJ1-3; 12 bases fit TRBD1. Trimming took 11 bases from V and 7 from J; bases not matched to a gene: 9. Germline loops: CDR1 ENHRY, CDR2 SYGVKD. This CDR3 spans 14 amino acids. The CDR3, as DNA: TGTGCCGCAATCCCGGGACAGGGGGCTAACACCATATATTTT. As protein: CAAIPGQGANTIYF.

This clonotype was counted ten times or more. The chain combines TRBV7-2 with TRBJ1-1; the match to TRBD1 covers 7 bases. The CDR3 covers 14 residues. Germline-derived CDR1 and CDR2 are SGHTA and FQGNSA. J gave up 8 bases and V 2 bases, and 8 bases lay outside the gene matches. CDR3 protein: CASSLRKTGEEAFF. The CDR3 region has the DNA TGTGCCAGCAGCTTACGGAAAACAGGGGAAGAAGCTTTCTTT.

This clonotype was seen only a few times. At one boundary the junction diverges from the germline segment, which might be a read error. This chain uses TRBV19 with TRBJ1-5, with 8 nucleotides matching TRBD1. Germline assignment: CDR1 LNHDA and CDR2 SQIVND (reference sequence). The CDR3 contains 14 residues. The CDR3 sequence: CAGSGQGGNQPQHF. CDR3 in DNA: TGTGCCGGTAGTGGACAGGGAGGCAATCAGCCCCAGCATTTT.

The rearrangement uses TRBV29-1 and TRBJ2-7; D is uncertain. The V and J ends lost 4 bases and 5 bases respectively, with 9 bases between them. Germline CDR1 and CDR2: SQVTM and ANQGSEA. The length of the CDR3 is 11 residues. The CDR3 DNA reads TGCAGCGTTGTTAGGGTCAACGAGCAGTACTTC. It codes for CSVVRVNEQYF.

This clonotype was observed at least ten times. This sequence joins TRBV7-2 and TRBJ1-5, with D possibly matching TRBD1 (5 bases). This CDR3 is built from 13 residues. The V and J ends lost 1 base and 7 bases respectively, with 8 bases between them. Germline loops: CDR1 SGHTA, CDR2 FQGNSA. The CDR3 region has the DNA TGTGCCAGCAGCTTAGATCAGGGACAGCCCCAGCATTTT. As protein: CASSLDQGQPQHF.

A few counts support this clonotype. The CDR3 is CASSPSPGQGAHQYF. The DNA of the CDR3 is TGCGCCAGCTCCCCCTCCCCGGGACAGGGGGCGCATCAGTACTTC. This chain joins TRBV5-1 and TRBJ2-7; 12 bases agree with TRBD1. The CDR3 runs to 15 residues. CDR1 is SGHRS, CDR2 YFSETQ, per germline. V was pared by 7 bases and J by 10 bases, with 15 bases of the junction left unmatched.

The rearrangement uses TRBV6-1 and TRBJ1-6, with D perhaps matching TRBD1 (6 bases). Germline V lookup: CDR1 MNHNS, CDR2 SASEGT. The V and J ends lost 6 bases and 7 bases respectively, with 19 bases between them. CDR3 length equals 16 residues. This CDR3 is CASRGVTGMHNSPLHF. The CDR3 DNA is TGTGCCAGCAGGGGGGTAACAGGGATGCACAATTCACCCCTCCACTTT.

The CDR3 loop reads CASSLEGQGKAFF. CDR3 in DNA: TGCGCCAGCAGCCTGGAGGGACAGGGGAAAGCTTTCTTT. V and J are TRBV5-1 and TRBJ1-1; 10 bases map to TRBD1. Germline V gene sequence: CDR1 SGHRS, CDR2 YFSETQ. There are 13 residues in the CDR3. Germline trimming cut 4 bases from V and 9 bases from J; bases unmatched to any gene: 6.

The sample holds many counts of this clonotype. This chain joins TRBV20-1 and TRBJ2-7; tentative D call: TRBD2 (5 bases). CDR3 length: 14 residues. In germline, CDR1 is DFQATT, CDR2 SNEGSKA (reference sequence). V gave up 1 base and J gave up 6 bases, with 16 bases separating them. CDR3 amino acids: CSARVTPHGGEQYF. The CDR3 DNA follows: TGCAGTGCTAGAGTTACCCCCCACGGAGGCGAGCAGTACTTC.